Listed below are T cell receptor beta chains from one sample, sequenced in a study of control samples from healthy donors and cancer patients. Profiled with immunoSEQ multiplex PCR; TCRdb holds only in-frame clones, not every one. The sample records 25,000 to 30,000 clones, approximately 87% being singletons. Sequencing input: PBMCs. All receptors derive from a woman aged 40 to 55 with lung cancer. The CDR3 runs from the conserved cysteine through the conserved F or W. Each record gives: D gene, V gene, clone size, J gene, CDR3 DNA, CDR3 protein. A D gene is named only where the DNA matches it firmly. Only some rows state a clone size, as once, few, many or a class for expanded clones.

d_call: TRBD2; v_call: TRBV19; clone_size: .; j_call: TRBJ2-7; cdr3_nt: TGTGCCAGGCCCCCATCGGCGGGGGGGTTAAACGAGCAGTACTTC; cdr3_aa: CARPPSAGGLNEQYF
d_call: TRBD1; v_call: TRBV5-7; clone_size: .; j_call: TRBJ1-2; cdr3_nt: TGTGCCAGCACCTGGGACAGGGGACTTTGTGGCTACACCTTC; cdr3_aa: CASTWDRGLCGYTF
d_call: .; v_call: TRBV24-1; clone_size: .; j_call: TRBJ2-3; cdr3_nt: TGTGCCACCAGTGATTTGTCGGCCCCCACAGATACGCAGTATTTT; cdr3_aa: CATSDLSAPTDTQYF
d_call: .; v_call: TRBV28; clone_size: .; j_call: TRBJ1-1; cdr3_nt: TGTGCCAGTGGGCGCTCTAGACCCACTGAAGCTTTCTTT; cdr3_aa: CASGRSRPTEAFF
d_call: .; v_call: TRBV4-3; clone_size: once; j_call: TRBJ2-2; cdr3_nt: TGCGCCAGCAGCCAGGATCACAAAGGCACCGGGGAGCTGTTTTTT; cdr3_aa: CASSQDHKGTGELFF
d_call: TRBD2; v_call: TRBV19; clone_size: .; j_call: TRBJ2-1; cdr3_nt: TGTGCCAGTCTCAGCGGGGGCCAATACAATGAGCAGTTCTTC; cdr3_aa: CASLSGGQYNEQFF
d_call: .; v_call: TRBV27; clone_size: .; j_call: TRBJ2-7; cdr3_nt: TGTGCCAGCAGTTACAGGTTCTCCTACGAGCAGTACTTC; cdr3_aa: CASSYRFSYEQYF
d_call: .; v_call: TRBV18; clone_size: .; j_call: TRBJ1-1; cdr3_nt: TGTGCCAGCTCGGGAAACACTGAAGCTTTCTTT; cdr3_aa: CASSGNTEAFF
d_call: .; v_call: TRBV7-9; clone_size: .; j_call: TRBJ1-4; cdr3_nt: TGTGCCAGCAGCTTAGCGTTGGGGGGTGAAAAACTGTTTTTT; cdr3_aa: CASSLALGGEKLFF
d_call: .; v_call: TRBV5-1; clone_size: once; j_call: TRBJ1-2; cdr3_nt: TGCGCCAGCAGCTTGGATCGGGGGCGCTACACCTTC; cdr3_aa: CASSLDRGRYTF
d_call: .; v_call: TRBV6-5; clone_size: .; j_call: TRBJ1-2; cdr3_nt: TGTGCCAGCAGTTACGGTCTGGGTTATGGCTACACCTTC; cdr3_aa: CASSYGLGYGYTF
d_call: .; v_call: TRBV5-4; clone_size: .; j_call: TRBJ1-3; cdr3_nt: TGTGCCAGCAGCCAAGGACAGAGCTCTGGAAACACCATATATTTT; cdr3_aa: CASSQGQSSGNTIYF
d_call: .; v_call: TRBV9; clone_size: .; j_call: TRBJ1-1; cdr3_nt: TGTGCCAGCAGCGTAGCAGGGGTCGGCACTGAAGCTTTCTTT; cdr3_aa: CASSVAGVGTEAFF
d_call: TRBD2; v_call: TRBV19; clone_size: .; j_call: TRBJ2-5; cdr3_nt: TGTGCCAGTAGTATCCAGGCTAGCGGAGAAGAGACCCAGTACTTC; cdr3_aa: CASSIQASGEETQYF
d_call: .; v_call: TRBV4-3; clone_size: .; j_call: TRBJ2-1; cdr3_nt: TGCGCCAGCAGCCAAAGGGCTAGGGGGTATGTTAGCGATGAGCAGTTCTTC; cdr3_aa: CASSQRARGYVSDEQFF
d_call: TRBD1; v_call: TRBV5-1; clone_size: .; j_call: TRBJ2-2; cdr3_nt: TGCGCCAGCAGCTTGACCATAACAGGGGGCCGCACCGGGGAGCTGTTTTTT; cdr3_aa: CASSLTITGGRTGELFF
d_call: .; v_call: TRBV6-6; clone_size: once; j_call: TRBJ2-3; cdr3_nt: TGTGCCAGCAGTCCCCCGAGTGAGGGGCCAGATACGCAGTATTTT; cdr3_aa: CASSPPSEGPDTQYF
d_call: TRBD1; v_call: TRBV7-2; clone_size: .; j_call: TRBJ1-4; cdr3_nt: TGTGCCAGCACCGAGACAGGGGGGACTAATGAAAAACTGTTTTTT; cdr3_aa: CASTETGGTNEKLFF
d_call: .; v_call: TRBV19; clone_size: .; j_call: TRBJ2-2; cdr3_nt: TGTGCCAGTAGTAGGACACAGGGTTACATCCGCACCGGGGAGCTGTTTTTT; cdr3_aa: CASSRTQGYIRTGELFF
d_call: .; v_call: TRBV27; clone_size: .; j_call: TRBJ2-3; cdr3_nt: TGTGCCAGCAGTTCCTCTAGCACAGATACGCAGTATTTT; cdr3_aa: CASSSSSTDTQYF
d_call: .; v_call: TRBV19; clone_size: .; j_call: TRBJ1-1; cdr3_nt: TGTGCCAGTAGCAATGGACCTAACACTGAAGCTTTCTTT; cdr3_aa: CASSNGPNTEAFF
d_call: .; v_call: TRBV5-1; clone_size: .; j_call: TRBJ2-3; cdr3_nt: TGCGCCAGCAGCTTGGCCAGCCCAGATACGCAGTATTTT; cdr3_aa: CASSLASPDTQYF
d_call: .; v_call: TRBV19; clone_size: once; j_call: TRBJ1-1; cdr3_nt: TGTGCCAGTAGTATCCCAGGGCTCCTCACTGAAGCTTTCTTT; cdr3_aa: CASSIPGLLTEAFF
d_call: TRBD1; v_call: TRBV9; clone_size: .; j_call: TRBJ1-2; cdr3_nt: TGTGCCAGCAGCCTCACAGGGGGCGCAGGGTATGGCTACACCTTC; cdr3_aa: CASSLTGGAGYGYTF
d_call: .; v_call: TRBV14; clone_size: .; j_call: TRBJ1-2; cdr3_nt: TGTGCCAGCAGTTTACCGGGAGTCAACTATGGCTACACCTTC; cdr3_aa: CASSLPGVNYGYTF
d_call: .; v_call: TRBV2; clone_size: .; j_call: TRBJ2-5; cdr3_nt: TGTGCCAGCAGTAGCGGAGGGGACGGGGAGACCCAGTACTTC; cdr3_aa: CASSSGGDGETQYF
d_call: TRBD2; v_call: TRBV7-3; clone_size: .; j_call: TRBJ2-2; cdr3_nt: TGTGCCAGCAGCTTACTAGCGGCCGGGGAGCTGTTTTTT; cdr3_aa: CASSLLAAGELFF
d_call: .; v_call: TRBV6-2/TRBV6-3; clone_size: .; j_call: TRBJ1-2; cdr3_nt: TGTGCCAGCAGTGACGGTGCAGCAGGTCGCTATGGCTACACCTTC; cdr3_aa: CASSDGAAGRYGYTF
d_call: TRBD1; v_call: TRBV29-1; clone_size: .; j_call: TRBJ1-1; cdr3_nt: TGCAGCGTCCGGGACAGCATGAACACTGAAGCTTTCTTT; cdr3_aa: CSVRDSMNTEAFF
d_call: .; v_call: TRBV4-1; clone_size: .; j_call: TRBJ1-5; cdr3_nt: TGCGCCAGCAGTCCCCGGGAGGGTCATCAGCCCCAGCATTTT; cdr3_aa: CASSPREGHQPQHF
d_call: .; v_call: TRBV4-3; clone_size: once; j_call: TRBJ1-2; cdr3_nt: TGCGCCAGCAGCCATGATTTGGGGGCGGCGCCGGGCTACACCTTC; cdr3_aa: CASSHDLGAAPGYTF
d_call: .; v_call: TRBV6-1; clone_size: .; j_call: TRBJ1-2; cdr3_nt: TGTGCCAGCAGTGACAGGGGAGTCTATGGCTACACCTTC; cdr3_aa: CASSDRGVYGYTF
d_call: TRBD2; v_call: TRBV18; clone_size: .; j_call: TRBJ2-7; cdr3_nt: TGTGCCAGCTCACGGATAGCGGGGGGCCTCGATGAGCAGTACTTC; cdr3_aa: CASSRIAGGLDEQYF